Each of the 23 T cell receptor beta chains below was sequenced from the same sample in a study of blood T cell repertoires in COVID-19. Profiled with immunoSEQ multiplex PCR; TCRdb holds only in-frame clones, not every one. The table records about 120,000 clones, roughly three quarters of them present only once. Source material: peripheral blood. Receptors originate from a human donor in a cohort sampled during active COVID-19.

J is TRBJ2-5 and V is TRBV7-9; D is possibly TRBD1 (5 bases). Trimming removed 5 bases at V and 5 bases at J, with 18 bases between. Germline V lookup: CDR1 SEHNR, CDR2 FQNEAQ (reference sequence). This CDR3 comprises 15 residues. Here the CDR3 reads CASSASRQSAETQYF. The CDR3 coding sequence is TGTGCCAGCAGCGCCTCCAGACAGTCCGCGGAGACCCAGTACTTC.

The gene calls are TRBV6-5 and TRBJ1-4; D unclear. Trimming took off 5 bases at V and 3 bases at J, with 13 bases between the two ends. Germline values: CDR1 MNHEY, CDR2 SVGAGI. This CDR3 is 15 amino acids long. CDR3 bases: TGTGCCAGCAGTCCGGCCCGGGGTGCTAATGAAAAACTGTTTTTT. Translation gives CASSPARGANEKLFF.

The chain is built from TRBV28 and TRBJ1-4; D gene ambiguous. Trimming removed 3 bases at V and 3 bases at J, with 17 bases between. Germline CDR1 MDHEN, CDR2 SYDVKM. This CDR3 has 17 amino acids. CDR3 sequence: CASSFPSRSGPNEKLFF. The CDR3 DNA is TGTGCCAGCAGTTTCCCGAGCAGGAGCGGACCTAATGAAAAACTGTTTTTT.

A single count supports this clone. This chain connects TRBV9 to TRBJ1-2; 8 positions agree with TRBD1. Germline CDR1 SGDLS, CDR2 YYNGEE. The V and J ends lost 4 bases and 3 bases, in that order; junction bases with no gene match: 11. The CDR3 runs to 16 residues. CDR3 DNA sequence: TGTGCCAGCAGCTCTCGGACAGGGAGGGCCTACTATGGCTACACCTTC. Amino acid sequence: CASSSRTGRAYYGYTF.

The rearrangement uses TRBV29-1 and TRBJ1-6, with a possible D match to TRBD1 (5 bases). This CDR3 has 14 residues. The germline gives CDR1 SQVTM, CDR2 ANQGSEA. Trimming took 6 bases from V and 5 from J, leaving 14 bases between them. The CDR3 nucleotides read TGCAGCGTCCTCATGTCGGGGGATAATTCACCCCTCCACTTT. Its protein is CSVLMSGDNSPLHF.

This clone was seen a single time. J is TRBJ2-6 and V is TRBV15; the D gene is possibly TRBD2 (6 bases). The V end was cut by 1 base, the J end by 2 bases, with 9 bases between. Germline CDR1 reads LNHNV; CDR2 reads YYDKDF (reference sequence). CDR3 size: 16 residues. The CDR3 is CATSRVPGAGANVLTF. CDR3 sequence (DNA): TGTGCCACCAGCAGAGTACCGGGGGCTGGGGCCAACGTCCTGACTTTC. The full variable domain, in which reference TRBV15 and TRBJ2-6 provide the parts outside the CDR3, is DAMVIQNPRYQVTQFGKPVTLSCSQTLNHNVMYWYQQKSSQAPKLLFHYYDKDFNNEADTPDNFQSRRPNTSFCFLDIRSPGLGDTAMYLCATSRVPGAGANVLTFGAGSRLTVL.

This clone was counted a few times. The chain carries TRBV14 and TRBJ1-2, with D unclear. Trimming shortened V by 0 bases and J by 5 bases, and 13 bases separated the two germline ends. The CDR3 loop spans 15 amino acids. Germline V lookup: CDR1 SGHDN, CDR2 FVKESK. The chain's CDR3 is CASSQDPGRSYGYTF. CDR3 DNA: TGTGCCAGCAGCCAAGATCCAGGCCGCTCTTATGGCTACACCTTC.

This chain connects TRBV28 to TRBJ1-1, with D unclear. Germline CDR1 is MDHEN and CDR2 is SYDVKM. Trimming cost V 5 bases and J 1 base, with 5 bases left between them. CDR3 length equals 12 residues. The CDR3 loop is CASSVQNTEAFF. CDR3 bases: TGTGCCAGCAGTGTTCAGAACACTGAAGCTTTCTTT.

The chain uses TRBV27 and TRBJ1-2; D ambiguous. There are 12 residues in the CDR3. The V and J ends lost 5 bases and 5 bases respectively, with 9 bases between them. Germline CDR1 and CDR2: MNHEY and SMNVEV (reference sequence). Here the CDR3 reads CASSGGGYGYTF. The CDR3 nucleotides are TGTGCCAGCAGTGGAGGCGGGTATGGCTACACCTTC.

This clone was detected only a few times. The chain employs TRBV7-2 and TRBJ1-1; D possibly corresponds to TRBD1 (6 bases). The CDR3 length is 13 residues. V was clipped by 5 bases and J by 5 bases, with 12 bases between them. CDR1 and CDR2 (germline): SGHTA, FQGNSA. The CDR3 sequence: CASSRGTTTEAFF. DNA for the CDR3: TGTGCCAGCAGCAGGGGGACAACGACTGAAGCTTTCTTT.

In its sample, this clone was seen a few times. This chain connects TRBV30 to TRBJ1-1; D is ambiguous. V was shortened by 5 bases and J by 0 bases, with 10 bases between the two germline ends. Germline V gives CDR1 GTSNPN, CDR2 SVGIG (reference sequence). The CDR3 totals 13 residues. CDR3 loop: CAWRSLMNTEAFF. In DNA, the CDR3 is TGTGCCTGGCGGTCCCTTATGAACACTGAAGCTTTCTTT. The whole variable domain, filled in from reference TRBV30 and TRBJ1-1, reads SQTIHQWPATLVQPVGSPLSLECTVEGTSNPNLYWYRQAAGRGLQLLFYSVGIGQISSEVPQNLSASRPQDRQFILSSKKLLLSDSGFYLCAWRSLMNTEAFFGQGTRLTVV.

The genes are TRBV3-1 (or the pseudogene TRBV3-2) and TRBJ1-3, with D unclear. Germline lookup yields CDR1 LGHDT and CDR2 YNNKEL (reference sequence). There are 15 residues in the CDR3. Trimming removed 6 bases at V and 0 bases at J, with 12 bases between. This CDR3 is CASSRLASSGNTIYF. As DNA, the CDR3 is TGTGCCAGCAGTCGATTGGCTAGCTCTGGAAACACCATATATTTT.

The sample holds a few counts of this clone. In the same sample, other DNA sequences code for this CDR3. The CDR3 coding sequence is TGTGCCAGCAGTTTAGGACTAGCGGGCTACGAGCAGTACTTC. This codes for CASSLGLAGYEQYF. V usage is TRBV28 and J usage is TRBJ2-7, with 11 bases that match TRBD2. Germline CDR1 reads MDHEN; CDR2 reads SYDVKM. V dropped 2 bases and J dropped 3; count of bases not matched to a gene: 0. CDR3 length equals 14 residues.

This clone has more than one count but fewer than ten. This sequence joins TRBV4-1 and TRBJ1-2; the match to TRBD1 covers 8 bases. With V trimmed by 2 bases and J by 3 bases, 8 bases remained unmatched. Germline V gene lookup returns CDR1 MGHRA and CDR2 YSYEKL. This CDR3 has 16 amino acids. This CDR3 reads CASSQPKGQDHYGYTF. CDR3 nucleotides: TGCGCCAGCAGCCAACCCAAGGGACAGGACCACTATGGCTACACCTTC.

The V and J genes are TRBV3-1 (or the pseudogene TRBV3-2) and TRBJ1-5, with D possibly TRBD1 on 6 matching bases. Germline V gene sequence: CDR1 LGHDT, CDR2 YNNKEL (reference sequence). The ends were cut back, 0 bases at V and 0 bases at J, with 9 bases in the middle. The CDR3 has 16 amino acids. The CDR3: CASSQEGGNSNQPQHF. Written as DNA, the CDR3 is TGTGCCAGCAGCCAAGAAGGGGGAAATAGCAATCAGCCCCAGCATTTT.

This chain connects TRBV5-1 to TRBJ1-1; D gene unclear. Germline V gene data show CDR1 as SGHRS and CDR2 as YFSETQ. The CDR3 loop spans 14 amino acids. V was clipped by 1 base and J by 3 bases, with 10 bases between them. Written as DNA, the CDR3 is TGCGCCAGCAGCTTGTCGGCAGGTTACACTGAAGCTTTCTTT. Its translation is CASSLSAGYTEAFF.

This rearrangement joins TRBV11-2 to TRBJ1-4, with TRBD1 matching over 7 bases. This CDR3 is 15 amino acids long. CDR1 SGHAT and CDR2 FQNNGV come from the germline V gene. The V gene end was trimmed by 3 bases and the J gene end by 3 bases; junction bases not matched to a gene: 4. CDR3 nucleotide sequence: TGTGCCAGCAGCTTGAGGGGGCAGGCTAATGAAAAACTGTTTTTT. It is translated as CASSLRGQANEKLFF.

The chain joins TRBV30 to TRBJ2-6, with TRBD2 matching 7 bases. Germline CDR1 and CDR2: GTSNPN and SVGIG (reference sequence). There are 15 residues in the CDR3. V shed 4 bases, J shed 3 bases, and the junction held 6 bases outside the gene matches. The CDR3 here is CAWISGEGGANVLTF. Here the CDR3 DNA reads TGTGCCTGGATCAGCGGGGAAGGTGGGGCCAACGTCCTGACTTTC.

The sample holds one count of this clone. The V and J genes are TRBV7-2 and TRBJ2-7, with 7 nucleotides matching TRBD2. The CDR3 length is 15 residues. J was trimmed by 0 bases and V by 0 bases; bases with no gene match: 2. Germline V gene sequence: CDR1 SGHTA, CDR2 FQGNSA. Here the CDR3 DNA reads TGTGCCAGCAGCTTAGCGGGGGGGAGCTCCTACGAGCAGTACTTC. It yields the protein CASSLAGGSSYEQYF.

The chain uses TRBV5-4 and TRBJ2-7; the D gene is possibly TRBD2 (5 bases). Trimming removed 0 bases at V and 3 bases at J, with 10 bases between. This CDR3 spans 14 amino acids. The germline gives CDR1 SGHNT, CDR2 YYREEE (reference sequence). CDR3 in amino acids: CASSLGGNFYEQYF. The CDR3 DNA reads as TGTGCCAGCAGCTTGGGAGGGAATTTCTACGAGCAGTACTTC.

V gene TRBV19 combines with J gene TRBJ2-7, with 10 bases matching TRBD1. Trimming removed 10 bases from V and 2 bases from J; junction bases left unmatched: 2. This CDR3 comprises 12 residues. The germline V gene encodes CDR1 LNHDA and CDR2 SQIVND (reference sequence). The chain's CDR3 is CATGQGAYEQYF. The CDR3 coding sequence is TGTGCCACCGGACAGGGGGCCTACGAGCAGTACTTC. Complete variable domain (other parts from reference TRBV19 and TRBJ2-7): DGGITQSPKYLFRKEGQNVTLSCEQNLNHDAMYWYRQDPGQGLRLIYYSQIVNDFQKGDIAEGYSVSREKKESFPLTVTSAQKNPTAFYLCATGQGAYEQYFGPGTRLTVT.

The V and J genes are TRBV4-1 and TRBJ2-7, with 10 positions matching TRBD1. In germline, CDR1 is MGHRA, CDR2 YSYEKL. The CDR3 extends over 16 amino acids. J lost 2 bases, V lost 4 bases, and 8 bases had no gene match. As DNA, the CDR3 is TGCGCCAGCAGCCCTTTCGGGACAGGGGCGCCCTACGAGCAGTACTTC. Translation gives CASSPFGTGAPYEQYF.

The chain uses TRBV5-8 and TRBJ1-6, with 9 positions matching TRBD1. Looked up from germline, CDR1 is SGHTS and CDR2 is YDEGEE. Germline trimming cut 7 bases from V and 9 bases from J; bases unmatched to any gene: 8. CDR3 size: 14 residues. The CDR3 nucleotides read TGTGCCAGCTGGACGGGACAGGGACTTTCACCCCTCCACTTT. Translation: CASWTGQGLSPLHF.